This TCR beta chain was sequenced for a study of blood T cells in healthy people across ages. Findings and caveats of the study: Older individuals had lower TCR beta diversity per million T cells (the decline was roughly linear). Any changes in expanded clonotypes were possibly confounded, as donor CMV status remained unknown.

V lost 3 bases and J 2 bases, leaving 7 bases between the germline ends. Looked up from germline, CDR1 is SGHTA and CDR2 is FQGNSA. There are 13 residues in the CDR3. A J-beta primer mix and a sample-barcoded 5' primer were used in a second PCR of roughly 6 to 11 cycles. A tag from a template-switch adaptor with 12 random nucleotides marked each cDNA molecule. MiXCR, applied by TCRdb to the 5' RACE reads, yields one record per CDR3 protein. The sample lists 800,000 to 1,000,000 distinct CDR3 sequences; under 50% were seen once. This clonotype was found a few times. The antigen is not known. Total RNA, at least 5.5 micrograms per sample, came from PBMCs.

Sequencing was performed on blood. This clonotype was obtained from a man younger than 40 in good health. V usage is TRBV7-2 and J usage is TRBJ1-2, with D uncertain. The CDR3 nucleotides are TGTGCCAGCAGCTTTTTCGGGAACTATGGCTACACCTTC. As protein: CASSFFGNYGYTF.